This T cell receptor beta chain is drawn from a study of Ad26.COV2.S vaccination and SARS-CoV-2 variants. Study summary: Into the muscle, Ad26.COV2.S was dosed once or twice, 56 days apart.

Study outcomes and limitations: Researchers reported similar non-spike TCR breadth in vaccine and placebo recipients.

Assay used: immunoSEQ multiplex PCR; TCRdb lists only in-frame clones, some missing. The table records hundreds of thousands of clones, more than 80% of them present only once. Worth noting for this clone: Its matching antigen is unknown.

Documented treatment: around 19 received Ad26.COV2.S at low or high dose, single or two shots; about 5 received placebo; per-sample allocation not given. Sampling was performed 63 days after the first vaccine or placebo injection. In germline, CDR1 is SQVTM, CDR2 ANQGSEA. The length of the CDR3 is 18 residues. V lost 0 bases and J lost 9, with 28 bases in between. The gene calls are TRBV29-1 and TRBJ2-3, with TRBD1 as a possible D gene (7 bases). The specimen comprised peripheral blood, sampled in a trial of Ad26.COV2.S vaccine versus placebo. This clonotype originated in a person between 18 and 65 years old who received the Ad26.COV2.S COVID-19 vaccine or a placebo. CDR3 DNA: TGCAGCGTTGAAGACCCTAGGACCCAGGGGGGACTGCTTCCGACGCAGTATTTT. Protein: CSVEDPRTQGGLLPTQYF.